The rows below give T cell receptor beta chains drawn from one sample of a study of control samples from healthy donors and cancer patients. The repertoire was sequenced with immunoSEQ multiplex PCR; TCRdb's copy has only in-frame clones and lacks some. Among roughly 120,000 clones listed, over 85% were seen once. The sequenced sample was blood. These receptor sequences come from a young man in good health. Both conserved end residues are trimmed from each CDR3. Fields, in order: clone size, D gene, V gene, J gene, CDR3 protein. A D gene is named only where the DNA matches it firmly. Not all rows give a size; the values are once, few, many and, for expanded clones, a class.

>NA|NA|TRBV6-5|TRBJ2-7
ATTARNSYEQY
>few|NA|TRBV9|TRBJ1-1
ASSAAGSTEAF
>NA|NA|TRBV7-9|TRBJ2-1
ASSPVGTPREQF
>NA|NA|TRBV30|TRBJ1-4
AWSVPGTIEKLF
>once|NA|TRBV6-4|TRBJ1-2
ASGGRLSYGYT
>once|TRBD1|TRBV7-9|TRBJ1-1
ASSHRTGMNTEAF
>NA|NA|TRBV23-1|TRBJ1-4
ASSQTGGNEKLF
>NA|TRBD1|TRBV11-2|TRBJ1-2
ASSKQGKDYT
>NA|NA|TRBV7-9|TRBJ2-3
ASSSREANTDTQY
>once|NA|TRBV24-1|TRBJ2-3
ATSPTSLFTDTQY
>NA|NA|TRBV9|TRBJ2-1
ASSVTETDNEQF
>few|NA|TRBV2|TRBJ1-5
ASSDALESYDSNQPQH
>few|NA|TRBV14|TRBJ2-7
ASSQTLSSYEQY
>NA|NA|TRBV2|TRBJ1-2
ASKTGTYGYT
>NA|NA|TRBV27|TRBJ1-2
ASSSNYGYT
>NA|NA|TRBV6-5|TRBJ1-2
ATAGAYGYT
>NA|NA|TRBV5-1|TRBJ2-2
ASSWGRGTGELF